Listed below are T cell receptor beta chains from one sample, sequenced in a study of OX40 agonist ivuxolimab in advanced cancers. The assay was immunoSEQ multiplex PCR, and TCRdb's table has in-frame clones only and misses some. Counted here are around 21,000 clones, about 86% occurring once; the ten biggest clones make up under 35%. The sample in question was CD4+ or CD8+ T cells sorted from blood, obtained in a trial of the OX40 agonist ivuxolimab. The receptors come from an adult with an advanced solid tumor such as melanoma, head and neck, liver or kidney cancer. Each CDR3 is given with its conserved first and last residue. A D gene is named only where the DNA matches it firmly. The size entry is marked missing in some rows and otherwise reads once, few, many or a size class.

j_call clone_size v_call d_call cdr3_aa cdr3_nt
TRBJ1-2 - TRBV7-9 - CASSLRGRGYTF TGTGCCAGCAGCCTGCGCGGAAGAGGCTACACCTTC
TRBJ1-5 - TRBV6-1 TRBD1 CASSEFPDRGGSQPQHF TGTGCCAGCAGTGAATTCCCGGACAGGGGAGGTAGTCAGCCCCAGCATTTT
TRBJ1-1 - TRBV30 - CAWSVGFSEAFF TGTGCCTGGAGTGTGGGTTTTTCTGAAGCTTTCTTT
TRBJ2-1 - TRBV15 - CATSRDWGYNEQFF TGTGCCACCAGCAGAGATTGGGGTTACAATGAGCAGTTCTTC
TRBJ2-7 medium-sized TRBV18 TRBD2 CASSRLGLAEYYEQYF TGTGCCAGCTCACGACTGGGTCTAGCGGAATACTACGAGCAGTACTTC
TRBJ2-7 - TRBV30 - CAWSILLGYEQYF TGTGCCTGGAGTATCCTACTTGGCTACGAGCAGTACTTC
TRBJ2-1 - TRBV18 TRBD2 CASSLSSGRANNEQFF TGTGCCAGCTCACTGTCTAGCGGGAGGGCAAACAATGAGCAGTTCTTC
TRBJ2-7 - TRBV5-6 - CASSWRTETYEQYF TGTGCCAGCAGCTGGAGGACGGAGACCTACGAGCAGTACTTC
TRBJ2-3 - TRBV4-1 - CASSPTRGLPGDTQYF TGCGCCAGCAGCCCGACGAGAGGGTTACCAGGGGATACGCAGTATTTT
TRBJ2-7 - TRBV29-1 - CSVVPGTNYEQYF TGCAGCGTTGTCCCGGGCACCAACTACGAGCAGTACTTC
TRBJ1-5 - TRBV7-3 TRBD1 CASTPWDSSYSNQPQHF TGTGCCAGCACCCCTTGGGACAGCTCCTATAGCAATCAGCCCCAGCATTTT
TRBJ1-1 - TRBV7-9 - CASSFTVNTEAFF TGTGCCAGCAGCTTCACAGTGAACACTGAAGCTTTCTTT
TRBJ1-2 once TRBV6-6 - CASSYSGASGYTF TGTGCCAGCAGTTACTCGGGGGCCTCAGGCTACACCTTC
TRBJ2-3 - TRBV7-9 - CASSSGTTSTDTQYF TGTGCCAGCAGCTCCGGGACGACTAGCACAGATACGCAGTATTTT
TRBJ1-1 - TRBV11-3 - CASSLEPGTEAFF TGTGCCAGCAGCTTAGAGCCCGGGACAGAAGCTTTCTTT
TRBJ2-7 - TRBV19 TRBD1 CASSIGGQGSEQYF TGTGCCAGTAGTATTGGCGGACAGGGAAGCGAGCAGTACTTC